One sample yielded the 26 T cell receptor beta chains listed below, sequenced in a study of blood T cell repertoires in COVID-19. This table comes from immunoSEQ multiplex PCR, and its TCRdb copy is limited to in-frame clones, with some not included. In the table there are fewer than 150,000 clones, over 75% of which are singletons. The source material was PBMCs or T cells enriched from blood (not recorded which). These TCRs come from a man between 50 and 59 years old in a cohort exposed to, infected with or recovered from COVID-19 (not recorded which).

This rearrangement joins TRBV29-1 to TRBJ1-1; D is unclear. CDR1 is SQVTM, CDR2 ANQGSEA, per germline. The V gene lost 7 bases and the J gene lost 5 bases, with 11 bases spanning the gap. The CDR3 loop spans 11 amino acids. The CDR3 loop reads CSENAGTEAFF. CDR3 coding DNA: TGCAGCGAAAATGCGGGGACTGAAGCTTTCTTT.

The chain recombines TRBV3-1 (or the pseudogene TRBV3-2) with TRBJ2-3; 10 positions match TRBD2. The ends lost 1 base at V and 3 bases at J; junction bases unmatched: 7. The CDR3 has 17 amino acids. Germline V CDR1 and CDR2: LGHDT, YNNKEL (reference sequence). This CDR3 reads CASSQGRRAGGTDTQYF. CDR3 bases: TGTGCCAGCAGCCAAGGACGTCGAGCGGGGGGGACAGATACGCAGTATTTT.

CDR3 region: CASSQGAAGDFGTQYF. The CDR3 nucleotides are TGCGCCAGCAGCCAAGGAGCAGCGGGGGACTTCGGGACCCAGTACTTC. The chain uses TRBV4-3 and TRBJ2-5; TRBD2 aligns across 8 bases. There are 16 residues in the CDR3. Trimming took 1 base from V and 7 from J; bases not matched to a gene: 11. CDR1 and CDR2 (germline): LGHNA, YSLEER.

V gene TRBV28 combines with J gene TRBJ1-4; TRBD1 might be the D (6 bases). Germline-derived CDR1 and CDR2 are MDHEN and SYDVKM. The V gene lost 5 bases and the J gene lost 8 bases, with 21 bases spanning the gap. The CDR3 contains 16 residues. CDR3 residues: CASSLLSTGQSEKLFF. The CDR3 nucleotides are TGTGCCAGCAGTCTGCTCTCGACAGGCCAATCGGAAAAACTGTTTTTT.

This chain links TRBV19 with TRBJ1-5; D possibly corresponds to TRBD1 (5 bases). The germline gives CDR1 LNHDA, CDR2 SQIVND (reference sequence). The V end was cut by 6 bases, the J end by 6 bases, with 12 bases between. CDR3 length: 13 residues. For the CDR3, the DNA is TGTGCCAGTAGCCCGGGACTGCGTCAGCCCCAGCATTTT. It encodes CASSPGLRQPQHF.

The chain joins TRBV9 to TRBJ1-3; D gene ambiguous. V lost 4 bases and J 0 bases, leaving 11 bases between the germline ends. Germline V gene lookup returns CDR1 SGDLS and CDR2 YYNGEE. The CDR3 is 15 amino acids. The CDR3 nucleotides read TGTGCCAGCAGCTCTCTTCCGGTCTCTGGAAACACCATATATTTT. Protein: CASSSLPVSGNTIYF.

The chain has TRBV11-2 and TRBJ2-1; D is possibly TRBD1 (5 bases). CDR1 is SGHAT, CDR2 FQNNGV, per germline. The length of the CDR3 is 14 residues. Trimming removed 2 bases from V and 6 bases from J, with 11 bases in between. CDR3 loop: CASSLSRTRNEQFF. The CDR3 nucleotides read TGTGCCAGCAGCTTATCGCGGACACGCAATGAGCAGTTCTTC.

The chain joins TRBV4-3 to TRBJ2-3; the match to TRBD2 covers 8 bases. This CDR3 spans 13 amino acids. Germline CDR1 is LGHNA and CDR2 is YSLEER. The V segment lost 8 bases and the J segment 4 bases; nucleotides outside the gene matches: 5. CDR3 sequence reads: CASGDSGADTQYF. The CDR3 DNA follows: TGCGCCAGCGGGGATAGCGGGGCAGATACGCAGTATTTT.

The chain has TRBV6-5 and TRBJ2-7; 8 bases are shared with TRBD2. Trimming cost V 4 bases and J 3 bases; bases outside gene matches: 5. This CDR3 has 14 amino acids. The germline V gene encodes CDR1 MNHEY and CDR2 SVGAGI. The CDR3 loop is CASSLTSGGYEQYF. As DNA, the CDR3 is TGTGCCAGCAGTTTAACTAGCGGAGGCTACGAGCAGTACTTC.

This chain connects TRBV15 to TRBJ2-3; 14 nucleotides agree with TRBD2. This CDR3 is 20 amino acids long. Germline lookup yields CDR1 LNHNV and CDR2 YYDKDF (reference sequence). V was clipped by 0 bases and J by 4 bases; unmatched bases: 12. The CDR3 bases are TGTGCCACCAGCAGAGATTTGGGACTAGCGGGGGAGGGTATCCCAGATACGCAGTATTTT. This translates into CATSRDLGLAGEGIPDTQYF.

V gene TRBV19 combines with J gene TRBJ1-5; D may be TRBD1 (5 bases). Germline V CDR1 and CDR2: LNHDA, SQIVND (reference sequence). The germline V and J ends were trimmed by 10 bases and 4 bases, with 20 bases remaining between them. The CDR3 contains 15 residues. The CDR3 coding sequence is TGTGCCACTCACCCTTCGGGGGGTGTGAATCAGCCCCAGCATTTT. Amino acids: CATHPSGGVNQPQHF.

The J gene is TRBJ2-2, the V gene TRBV9; 10 bases map to TRBD2. V lost 2 bases, J lost 4 bases, and 2 bases stayed unmatched. Germline V CDR1 and CDR2: SGDLS, YYNGEE. The CDR3 consists of 15 residues. CDR3 sequence (DNA): TGTGCCAGCAGCGTCAGCGGGGGGGCCACCGGGGAGCTGTTTTTT. It yields the protein CASSVSGGATGELFF. Full variable domain (outside the CDR3, taken from reference TRBV9 and TRBJ2-2): DSGVTQTPKHLITATGQRVTLRCSPRSGDLSVYWYQQSLDQGLQFLIQYYNGEERAKGNILERFSAQQFPDLHSELNLSSLELGDSALYFCASSVSGGATGELFFGEGSRLTVL.

The rearrangement links TRBV1 to TRBJ2-7; the listed D gene, TRBD2, was not tested against the DNA. TRBV1 is tagged as a pseudogene. The CDR3 consists of 20 residues. CDR3 nucleotides: TGCACCAGCAGCCAAGATTATCCAGCGGGAGGCTCAAATATCTGCCACGAGCAGTACTTC. Translation: CTSSQDYPAGGSNICHEQYF.

The genes are TRBV15 and TRBJ1-5; tentatively, D is TRBD1 (5 bases). V was pared by 1 base and J by 0 bases, with 16 bases between. The V gene's germline CDR1 is LNHNV and CDR2 YYDKDF (reference sequence). This CDR3 has 18 residues. CDR3 residues: CATSRGFGQAYSNQPQHF. The DNA for the CDR3 is TGTGCCACCAGCAGAGGGTTCGGACAAGCGTATAGCAATCAGCCCCAGCATTTT.

This chain connects TRBV7-7 to TRBJ2-1; weak D call: TRBD2 (6 bases). The V end was cut by 5 bases, the J end by 3 bases, with 14 bases between. This CDR3 has 15 residues. Germline V gene lookup returns CDR1 SSHAT and CDR2 FNYEAQ (reference sequence). CDR3 nucleotide sequence: TGTGCCAGCAGCCCAGGACTACCCGACTACAATGAGCAGTTCTTC. As protein: CASSPGLPDYNEQFF.

The V call is TRBV2, the J call TRBJ1-4; D gene unclear. Trimming stripped 6 bases from V and 6 bases from J, with 20 bases between. CDR1 is SNHLY, CDR2 FYNNEI, per germline. The CDR3 is 16 residues long. CDR3 amino acids: CASRESRVGGYEKLFF. The CDR3 nucleotides read TGTGCCAGCAGAGAATCTAGGGTGGGAGGTTATGAAAAACTGTTTTTT.

This clone was observed once. The rearrangement uses TRBV7-8 and TRBJ2-1; a possible D gene is TRBD1 (6 bases). Deletions cut 4 bases from V and 4 bases from J, with 14 bases between. There are 15 residues in the CDR3. From germline, CDR1 is SGHVS and CDR2 FQNEAQ. CDR3 coding DNA: TGTGCCAGCAGCTGGCCAAGGGGGACGTACAATGAGCAGTTCTTC. Amino acid sequence: CASSWPRGTYNEQFF.

V gene TRBV5-1 combines with J gene TRBJ2-7, with TRBD1 identical over 9 bases. The junction had 4 bases not matched to a gene; V was cut back by 1 base and J by 5 bases. CDR1 and CDR2 (germline): SGHRS, YFSETQ. CDR3 length equals 14 residues. Written as DNA, the CDR3 is TGCGCCAGCAGCTTGTGGGACAGGGCCGACGAGCAGTACTTC. Translated: CASSLWDRADEQYF.

This clone was found a few times. The chain employs TRBV5-6 and TRBJ1-5, with 8 bases matching TRBD1. The CDR3 spans 17 residues. Trimming cost V 0 bases and J 2 bases; bases outside gene matches: 7. The germline V gene has CDR1 SGHDT and CDR2 YYEEEE. DNA of the CDR3: TGTGCCAGCAGCTTGGGCCCAGGGGGCCTGGGCAATCAGCCCCAGCATTTT. Protein: CASSLGPGGLGNQPQHF.

Of note for this clone: One junction end does not reproduce the germline sequence, and a read error may be involved. The J gene is TRBJ2-1, the V gene TRBV24-1, with D perhaps matching TRBD1 (7 bases). The length of the CDR3 is 14 residues. CDR1 and CDR2 from the germline V gene are KGHDR and SFDVKD. This CDR3 is CAPRGSAGYNEQFF. The CDR3 DNA reads as TGTGCCCCCAGGGGGTCTGCGGGATACAATGAGCAGTTCTTC.

V and J are TRBV5-1 and TRBJ2-3; D possibly corresponds to TRBD2 (6 bases). V was clipped by 4 bases and J by 0 bases, with 12 bases between them. Germline-derived CDR1 and CDR2 are SGHRS and YFSETQ. This CDR3 spans 15 amino acids. The CDR3 protein is CASSNQGLSTDTQYF. CDR3 in DNA: TGCGCCAGCAGCAACCAGGGACTTAGCACAGATACGCAGTATTTT.

The rearrangement links TRBV11-3 to TRBJ2-1; D not certain. Trimming took 1 base from V and 7 from J, leaving 5 bases between them. Germline V gene lookup returns CDR1 SGHNT and CDR2 YENEEA. The CDR3 has 12 residues. The CDR3 here is CASSLGRNEQFF. In DNA form, the CDR3 reads TGTGCCAGCAGCTTAGGCAGGAATGAGCAGTTCTTC.

The count of this clone is one. The gene calls are TRBV9 and TRBJ2-5; D is perhaps TRBD2 (6 bases). The germline CDR1 and CDR2 sequences are SGDLS and YYNGEE. The CDR3 is 13 residues long. The ends were cut back, 1 base at V and 5 bases at J, with 9 bases in the middle. For the CDR3, the DNA is TGTGCCAGCAGCGTAAACCTAGCGGAGACCCAGTACTTC. The encoded protein is CASSVNLAETQYF.

V and J are TRBV9 and TRBJ1-1; D not resolved. Germline values: CDR1 SGDLS, CDR2 YYNGEE. The CDR3 length is 13 residues. Deletions cut 3 bases from V and 6 bases from J, with 12 bases between. The CDR3 protein is CASSGQGLSEAFF. In DNA, the CDR3 is TGTGCCAGCAGCGGACAAGGACTTTCTGAAGCTTTCTTT.

The chain joins TRBV24-1 to TRBJ2-3, with 7 bases lining up with TRBD2. V trimming: 0 bases; J trimming: 5 bases; junction bases outside the gene matches: 13. The CDR3 length is 18 residues. Germline values: CDR1 KGHDR, CDR2 SFDVKD. Here the CDR3 reads CATSDLPLGRESQDTQYF. The DNA of the CDR3 is TGTGCCACCAGTGATTTGCCCCTTGGGCGGGAGAGTCAAGATACGCAGTATTTT.

The chain combines TRBV5-1 with TRBJ1-1; maybe TRBD1 (5 bases). Trimming removed 0 bases at V and 4 bases at J, with 10 bases between. This CDR3 is 14 amino acids long. The germline gives CDR1 SGHRS, CDR2 YFSETQ. CDR3 DNA: TGCGCCAGCAGCTTGGAGAGGGGAGGCACTGAAGCTTTCTTT. Translation gives CASSLERGGTEAFF.